One sample yielded the 21 T cell receptor beta chains listed below, sequenced in a study of tissue T cells after allogeneic stem cell transplantation. Method: immunoSEQ multiplex PCR; TCRdb's copy keeps in-frame clones and lacks some. This repertoire shows about 20,000 clones, 70% found once; its top ten account for roughly 0.91%. Sequencing used spleen. These receptors originate from a female BALB/c mouse in good health. The MHC haplotype of the strain is H2-d.

This clone has only a few counts. Gene names and germline refer to mouse. The CDR3 end lies 1 residue beyond the end of the read and is filled in from the germline J gene. The chain uses TRBV13-3 and TRBJ2-7, with 11 bases lining up with TRBD2. From germline, CDR1 is NNHDY and CDR2 SYVADS. Trimming at V came to 0 bases and at J to 6 bases, leaving 2 bases not matched to a gene. The CDR3 is made up of 14 amino acids. The CDR3 bases that were read are TGTGCCAGCAGTGATGCAACTGGGGGGGCTGAACAGTAC. This translates into CASSDATGGAEQY. The whole CDR3 is CASSDATGGAEQYF.

Note on this clone: The gene symbols are mouse symbols. Sequencing ends 1 residue short of the CDR3 end; the germline J gene provides the rest. The chain carries TRBV20 and TRBJ2-7; D possibly corresponds to TRBD1 (7 bases). The CDR3 length is 12 residues. Germline CDR1 GFQATS, CDR2 STVNSAI. Trimming removed 3 bases from V and 3 bases from J, with 9 bases in between. The chain's CDR3 is CGASRGLYEQYF. The covered CDR3 bases are TGTGGTGCTAGTAGGGGGCTCTATGAACAGTAC. The full variable domain, in which reference TRBV20 and TRBJ2-7 provide the parts outside the CDR3, is GALVYQYPRRTICKSGTSMRMECQAVGFQATSVAWYRQSPQKTFELIALSTVNSAIKYEQNFTQEKFPISHPNLSFSSMTVLNAYLEDRGLYLCGASRGLYEQYFGPGTRLTVL.

In the case of this clone: Mouse names are used for the genes. Sequencing ends 1 residue short of the CDR3 end; the germline J gene provides the rest. The chain couples TRBV5 to TRBJ2-1; D is unresolved. Germline assignment: CDR1 LGHNA and CDR2 YNLKQL (reference sequence). This CDR3 contains 17 residues. With 0 bases removed from V and 1 base from J, the gap between germline ends came to 13 bases. CDR3 DNA, as far as it was read: TGTGCCAGCAGCCAAGAGACCACGGTGAGGAACTATGCTGAGCAGTTC. Its translation: CASSQETTVRNYAEQF. The full CDR3 sequence reads CASSQETTVRNYAEQFF.

To note about this clone: Mouse gene names apply. The read falls 1 residue short of the CDR3 end, and the missing part is taken from the germline J gene. V gene TRBV15 combines with J gene TRBJ1-4, with 7 positions matching TRBD1. The CDR3 totals 14 residues. In germline, CDR1 is SGHND, CDR2 FRSKSL. The J segment lost 4 bases and the V segment lost 8 bases, leaving 7 bases of the junction unmatched. The sequenced part of the CDR3 DNA is TGTGCCAGCCCCAGGGGGGAGAACAACGAAAGATTATTT. Translation gives CASPRGENNERLF. The whole CDR3 reads CASPRGENNERLFF.

In regard to this clone: Gene names are mouse gene names. The read ends 1 residue shy of where the CDR3 ends; the end is completed using the germline J gene. The gene calls are TRBV5 and TRBJ2-3; D tentatively fits TRBD1 or TRBD2 (5 bases each). Germline V gives CDR1 LGHNA, CDR2 YNLKQL (reference sequence). The CDR3 contains 11 residues. Trimming shortened V by 0 bases and J by 10 bases, and 5 bases separated the two germline ends. CDR3 DNA (partial): TGTGCCAGCAGCCAAGAGGGGGCGCTGTAT. Protein product: CASSQEGALY. The whole CDR3 sequence reads CASSQEGALYF.

This clone was seen a handful of times. Gene and germline names: mouse. Coverage ceases 1 residue before the CDR3 finishes, and the germline J gene fills in the end. The chain is built from TRBV13-2 and TRBJ2-7; 10 bases line up with TRBD1. This CDR3 region has 13 residues. J gave up 4 bases and V 5 bases, and 3 bases lay outside the gene matches. The germline V gene encodes CDR1 NNHNN and CDR2 SYGAGS (reference sequence). CDR3 bases read: TGTGCCAGCGGCGACAGGGGGCCGTATGAACAGTAC. This encodes CASGDRGPYEQY. The entire CDR3 protein reads CASGDRGPYEQYF.

This clone was seen only a few times. Gene names denote mouse genes. The sequence runs out 1 residue before the end of the CDR3; the remainder is reconstructed from the germline J gene. The rearrangement links TRBV31 to TRBJ2-2, with 11 bases that match TRBD1. The germline CDR1 and CDR2 sequences are GKSSPN and SITVG. The CDR3 is 15 residues long. The ends lost 0 bases at V and 4 bases at J; junction bases unmatched: 1. The CDR3 bases that were read are TGTGCCTGGAGTCTCGGACAGGGGGCCACCGGGCAGCTCTAC. It yields the protein CAWSLGQGATGQLY. The full CDR3 protein is CAWSLGQGATGQLYF.

A word on this clone: Here the gene names and germline are mouse. The CDR3 is cut off 1 residue early in the read; its end comes from the germline J gene. This chain connects TRBV5 to TRBJ2-4; 8 bases fit TRBD2. The germline V gene has CDR1 LGHNA and CDR2 YNLKQL (reference sequence). This CDR3 has 14 residues. Germline trimming cut 4 bases from V and 7 bases from J; bases unmatched to any gene: 7. The chain's CDR3 is CASSPLGGAYTLYF. The sequenced CDR3 bases are TGTGCCAGCAGCCCTCTGGGGGGCGCTTACACCTTGTAC.

This clone was recorded a few times. Mouse gene names apply. CDR3 protein: CASSQSGGSGNTLYF. The CDR3 bases that were read are TGTGCCAGCAGCCAATCAGGGGGTTCTGGAAATACGCTCTAT. The chain couples TRBV5 to TRBJ1-3; 7 nucleotides match TRBD1. Sequencing ends 1 residue short of the CDR3 end; the germline J gene provides the rest. This CDR3 is built from 15 residues. V trimming: 2 bases; J trimming: 0 bases; junction bases outside the gene matches: 1. CDR1 is LGHNA, CDR2 YNLKQL, per germline (reference sequence).

Remarks on this clone: The gene names here belong to mouse. The observed sequence ends 1 residue before the CDR3 terminus, with the missing tail filled in from the germline J gene. Other DNA variants within this sample encode the same CDR3. The chain recombines TRBV13-1 with TRBJ1-1; D uncertain. With 0 bases removed from V and 1 base from J, the gap between germline ends came to 1 base. CDR1 is NSHNY, CDR2 SYGAGN, per germline. CDR3 length equals 12 residues. This CDR3 is CASSDANTEVFF. The sequenced part of the CDR3 DNA is TGTGCCAGCAGTGATGCGAACACAGAAGTCTTC.

Points on this clone: Genes and germline come from the mouse. Sequencing ends 1 residue short of the CDR3 end; the germline J gene provides the rest. The chain joins TRBV13-3 to TRBJ2-5; D is ambiguous. Germline V lookup: CDR1 NNHDY, CDR2 SYVADS. V gave up 5 bases and J gave up 0 bases, with 7 bases separating them. There are 13 residues in the CDR3. The CDR3 bases that were read are TGTGCCAGCAGCGGGATTAACCAAGACACCCAGTAC. Translated, it gives CASSGINQDTQY. The full CDR3 reads CASSGINQDTQYF. The full variable domain, completed using reference TRBV13-3 and TRBJ2-5, is EAAVTQSPRSKVAVTGGKVTLSCHQTNNHDYMYWYRQDTGHGLRLIHYSYVADSTEKGDIPDGYKASRPSQENFSLILELASLSQTAVYFCASSGINQDTQYFGPGTRLLVL.

As concerns this clone: Gene labels here are mouse ones. The CDR3 end falls 1 residue outside the read, so it is completed with the germline J gene. This rearrangement joins TRBV13-2 to TRBJ2-2; D is possibly TRBD1 (6 bases). The CDR3 runs 15 residues. CDR1 and CDR2 from the germline V gene are NNHNN and SYGAGS (reference sequence). V lost 0 bases and J lost 1, with 7 bases in between. CDR3: CASGDETGNTGQLYF. CDR3 DNA, as far as it was read: TGTGCCAGCGGTGATGAGACAGGAAACACCGGGCAGCTCTAC.

Notes on this clone: Gene names follow the mouse nomenclature. CDR3 bases read: TGTGCCAGCAGTATAGGGAATGCTGAGCAGTTC. This gives the protein CASSIGNAEQF. The whole CDR3 region reads CASSIGNAEQFF. This chain links TRBV19 with TRBJ2-1; D gene ambiguous. The read gets to within 1 residue of the CDR3 end, and the germline J gene fills in the rest. Trimming removed 0 bases from V and 5 bases from J, with 3 bases in between. The CDR3 length is 12 residues. From germline, CDR1 is FNHDT and CDR2 SITEND (reference sequence).

Details on this clone: The genes are named according to mouse. The CDR3 end falls 1 residue outside the read, so it is completed with the germline J gene. The V gene is TRBV13-1, the J gene TRBJ2-7, with D perhaps TRBD1 or TRBD2 (5 bases each). V was pared by 3 bases and J by 4 bases, with 8 bases between. The CDR3 runs 12 residues. Germline assignment: CDR1 NSHNY and CDR2 SYGAGN. CDR3 DNA, as far as it was read: TGTGCCAGCAGTGCCCGGGGGTATGAACAGTAC. Translation gives CASSARGYEQY. Given in full, the CDR3 is CASSARGYEQYF.

As concerns this clone: Any gene name here is a mouse gene name. The CDR3 goes on 1 residue after the read ends, and that part is filled in from the germline J gene. The chain recombines TRBV5 with TRBJ2-5; possibly TRBD2 for D (7 bases). V lost 0 bases and J lost 6, with 13 bases in between. The length of the CDR3 is 15 residues. Germline values: CDR1 LGHNA, CDR2 YNLKQL (reference sequence). The CDR3 reads CASSQDGGRGDTQYF. The sequenced CDR3 bases are TGTGCCAGCAGCCAAGATGGGGGGCGCGGGGACACCCAGTAC.

This clone appeared a few times. Gene names are the mouse ones. The sequenced fragment ends 1 residue before the CDR3 boundary, so the rest is inferred from the germline J gene. The V gene is TRBV13-2, the J gene TRBJ2-7, with D uncertain. Germline CDR1 and CDR2: NNHNN and SYGAGS (reference sequence). This CDR3 spans 13 amino acids. With 1 base removed from V and 0 bases from J, the gap between germline ends came to 5 bases. The DNA read from the CDR3 is TGTGCCAGCGGTGATCACTTCTCCTATGAACAGTAC. Its protein is CASGDHFSYEQY. The entire CDR3 sequence reads CASGDHFSYEQYF.

On this clone itself: These gene names are mouse names. The CDR3 end lies 1 residue beyond the end of the read and is filled in from the germline J gene. The chain recombines TRBV15 with TRBJ2-7, with 10 bases that match TRBD2. The germline V gene has CDR1 SGHND and CDR2 FRSKSL. With V trimmed by 6 bases and J by 4 bases, 6 bases remained unmatched. The CDR3 is 14 amino acids. The sequenced part of the CDR3 DNA is TGTGCCAGCAGAGCACTGGGGGGGGGTTATGAACAGTAC. This gives the protein CASRALGGGYEQY. The entire CDR3 protein reads CASRALGGGYEQYF.

A few counts support this clone. All gene names here are mouse names. The read gets to within 1 residue of the CDR3 end, and the germline J gene fills in the rest. The chain combines TRBV13-2 with TRBJ2-7, with D perhaps being TRBD1 or TRBD2 (6 bases each). V gave up 0 bases and J gave up 0 bases, with 10 bases separating them. This CDR3 contains 15 residues. The germline V gene has CDR1 NNHNN and CDR2 SYGAGS (reference sequence). The CDR3 sequence is CASGDAGASSYEQYF. The covered CDR3 bases are TGTGCCAGCGGTGATGCGGGGGCCAGCTCCTATGAACAGTAC.

Concerning this clone itself: The gene names given are mouse names. The CDR3 is cut off 1 residue early in the read; its end comes from the germline J gene. The chain uses TRBV19 and TRBJ1-3; D not certain. Looked up from germline, CDR1 is FNHDT and CDR2 is SITEND (reference sequence). V dropped 4 bases and J dropped 0 bases, with 8 bases sitting between them. The CDR3 sequence is 14 residues long. CDR3 sequence: CASSPENSGNTLYF. The CDR3 DNA, read in part, is TGTGCCAGCAGTCCCGAGAATTCTGGAAATACGCTCTAT.

On this clone itself: Mouse gene names and germline throughout. The observed sequence ends 1 residue before the CDR3 terminus, with the missing tail filled in from the germline J gene. The gene calls are TRBV1 and TRBJ1-1; D gene ambiguous. CDR1 and CDR2 (germline): NSQYPW, LRSPGD (reference sequence). V lost 1 base and J lost 1, with 7 bases in between. CDR3 size: 14 residues. The CDR3 DNA, read in part, is TGCACCTGCAGTGCAGCGGACGGAAACACAGAAGTCTTC. It yields the protein CTCSAADGNTEVF. The full CDR3 protein reads CTCSAADGNTEVFF.

The count of this clone is one. Genes and germline come from the mouse. The missing CDR3 end, 1 residue past where the read stops, is filled in from the germline J gene. The J gene is TRBJ2-3, the V gene TRBV13-1, with unresolved D. CDR1 is NSHNY, CDR2 SYGAGN, per germline. This CDR3 spans 14 amino acids. V lost 1 base, J lost 0 bases, and 6 bases lay in between. The part of the CDR3 DNA that was read is TGTGCCAGCAGTGATCCTTCTAGTGCAGAAACGCTGTAT. This translates into CASSDPSSAETLY. The full CDR3 protein reads CASSDPSSAETLYF.